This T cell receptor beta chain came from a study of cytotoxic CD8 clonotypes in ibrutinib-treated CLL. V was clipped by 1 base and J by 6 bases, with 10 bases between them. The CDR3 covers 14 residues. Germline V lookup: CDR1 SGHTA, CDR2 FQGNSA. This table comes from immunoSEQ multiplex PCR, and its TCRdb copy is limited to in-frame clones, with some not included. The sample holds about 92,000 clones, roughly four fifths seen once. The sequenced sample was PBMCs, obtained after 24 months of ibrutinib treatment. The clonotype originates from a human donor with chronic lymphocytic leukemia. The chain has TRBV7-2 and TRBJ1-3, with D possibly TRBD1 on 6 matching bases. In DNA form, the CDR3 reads TGTGCCAGCAGCTTAGTCAGGGGATCAAACACCATATATTTT. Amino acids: CASSLVRGSNTIYF.